The 20 T cell receptor beta chains in this list originate from one sample, sequenced in a study of neurological immune-mediated disorders. MiXCR, applied by TCRdb to the 5' RACE reads, yields one record per CDR3 protein. The sample lists 33,000 or so distinct CDR3 sequences, under 9.5% occurring once. Sequencing was done on a sample of PBMCs. These receptors were taken from a woman between 35 and 50 years old in good health.

This clonotype was counted many times. J is TRBJ2-7 and V is TRBV5-1; TRBD2 aligns across 10 bases. This CDR3 spans 18 amino acids. Germline loops: CDR1 SGHRS, CDR2 YFSETQ. Trimming took 3 bases from V and 2 from J; bases not matched to a gene: 14. The chain's CDR3 is CASSWTTYRTSGTYEQYF. In DNA, the CDR3 is TGCGCCAGCAGCTGGACCACGTATCGGACTAGCGGTACCTACGAGCAGTACTTC.

This clonotype showed up many times. The rearrangement links TRBV5-1 to TRBJ2-3; D uncertain. CDR3 length: 14 amino acids. The germline V gene has CDR1 SGHRS and CDR2 YFSETQ. The V end was cut by 4 bases, the J end by 4 bases, with 13 bases between. The CDR3 sequence: CASSLDPGADTQYF. The CDR3 region has the DNA TGCGCCAGCAGCCTGGACCCAGGCGCAGATACGCAGTATTTT.

This clonotype was counted ten times or more. The chain joins TRBV24-1 to TRBJ2-1; D gene unclear. The CDR3 sequence is 12 residues long. The germline gives CDR1 KGHDR, CDR2 SFDVKD. V lost 4 bases and J 8 bases, leaving 8 bases between the germline ends. The DNA of the CDR3 is TGTGCCACCAGTGAGGCCGGGTATGAGCAGTTCTTC. Protein sequence: CATSEAGYEQFF.

This clonotype has ten or more counts. V usage is TRBV6-5 and J usage is TRBJ1-6, with D possibly being TRBD1 (6 bases). The CDR3 has 14 amino acids. V lost 2 bases and J 7 bases, leaving 9 bases between the germline ends. The germline CDR1 and CDR2 sequences are MNHEY and SVGAGI. The CDR3 reads CASSYTGWNSPLHF. DNA of the CDR3: TGTGCCAGCAGTTACACAGGGTGGAATTCACCCCTCCACTTT.

The sample holds many counts of this clonotype. CDR3 DNA: TGTGCCAGCAGCGCCCTGGACAGGGGCACTGAAGCTTTCTTT. This gives the protein CASSALDRGTEAFF. The J gene is TRBJ1-1, the V gene TRBV7-9; 9 bases match TRBD1. There are 14 residues in the CDR3. Per germline, CDR1 SEHNR and CDR2 FQNEAQ (reference sequence). The trim removed 5 bases at V and 4 bases at J, leaving 5 bases unmatched. Together with reference TRBV7-9 and TRBJ1-1, the CDR3 gives the full variable domain: DTGVSQNPRHKITKRGQNVTFRCDPISEHNRLYWYRQTLGQGPEFLTYFQNEAQLEKSRLLSDRFSAERPKGSFSTLEIQRTEQGDSAMYLCASSALDRGTEAFFGQGTRLTVV.

This clonotype was observed at least ten times. The chain employs TRBV20-1 and TRBJ2-3; 7 bases line up with TRBD1. This CDR3 has 14 amino acids. From germline, CDR1 is DFQATT and CDR2 SNEGSKA (reference sequence). CDR3 sequence: CRLGQPLSTDTQYF. The CDR3 DNA follows: TGCAGGCTGGGACAGCCGCTTAGCACAGATACGCAGTATTTT.

Ten or more counts support this clonotype. CDR3 DNA: TGTGCCAGCAGTTCACTCCTTACTAGCGAGGTTCAGTACTTC. Protein: CASSSLLTSEVQYF. The chain links TRBV27 to TRBJ2-4; 7 bases agree with TRBD2. CDR1 MNHEY and CDR2 SMNVEV come from the germline V gene (reference sequence). The CDR3 has 14 residues. V was pared by 4 bases and J by 11 bases, with 11 bases of the junction left unmatched.

With respect to this clonotype: This may come from a read error, since a much larger clone is one base off. The chain employs TRBV6-2 or TRBV6-3 and TRBJ2-1; 8 bases are a match to TRBD2. With V trimmed by 0 bases and J by 9 bases, 7 bases remained unmatched. Looked up from germline, CDR1 is MNHEY and CDR2 is SVGEGT. The CDR3 runs 15 residues. The CDR3 DNA reads as TGTGCCAGCAGTTACTCCGGGGGGGGCGAAATTGAGCAGTTCTTC. Its protein is CASSYSGGGEIEQFF.

This clonotype was detected many times. The chain uses TRBV15 and TRBJ1-1, with D tentatively TRBD1 (6 bases). Trimming cost V 2 bases and J 4 bases, with 14 bases left between them. Germline CDR1 and CDR2: LNHNV and YYDKDF (reference sequence). The CDR3 length is 15 residues. The CDR3 region is CATSRSGGRSTEAFF. In nucleotides, the CDR3 is TGTGCCACCAGCAGATCTGGGGGCCGTTCCACTGAAGCTTTCTTT.

For this clonotype: This likely comes from a read error, as the CDR3 has no conserved phenylalanine or tryptophan at its end. Because the CDR3's place on the DNA is in doubt, the DNA is left out and the CDR3 is given as listed by TCRdb. The J gene is TRBJ2-3, the V gene TRBV5-1; the table's D gene call, TRBD2, was not cross checked with the DNA. Germline V gives CDR1 SGHRS, CDR2 YFSETQ. The CDR3 is 13 residues long, counting both termini. CDR3 loop: CASSFSGDDTQDL.

The table lists this clonotype with many counts. The chain carries TRBV6-1 and TRBJ2-3, with 7 bases fitting TRBD1. The germline gives CDR1 MNHNS, CDR2 SASEGT. This CDR3 is 15 amino acids long. The junction had 12 bases not matched to a gene; V was cut back by 7 bases and J by 5 bases. The CDR3 DNA sequence: TGTGCCAGCACCCCTCCCGGGACAGCCAGAGATACGCAGTATTTT. It encodes CASTPPGTARDTQYF.

This clonotype was counted ten times or more. The chain is built from TRBV6-4 and TRBJ1-1, with D unresolved. V was shortened by 2 bases and J by 1 base, with 5 bases between the two germline ends. CDR1 and CDR2 (germline): MRHNA, SNTAGT. CDR3 length: 13 amino acids. This CDR3 reads CASSDSENTEAFF. In nucleotides, the CDR3 is TGTGCCAGCAGTGACAGCGAGAACACTGAAGCTTTCTTT.

This clonotype was observed many times. J is TRBJ2-5 and V is TRBV20-1; the D is unclear. The V end lost 4 bases, the J end lost 0 bases, and 6 bases lay between the germline ends. The CDR3 sequence is 12 residues long. The V gene's germline CDR1 is DFQATT and CDR2 SNEGSKA (reference sequence). CDR3 residues: CSAMKDQETQYF. The CDR3 DNA reads TGCAGTGCTATGAAGGACCAAGAGACCCAGTACTTC.

At least ten counts were recorded for this clonotype. The chain employs TRBV7-2 and TRBJ1-3; 10 bases match TRBD1. Germline-derived CDR1 and CDR2 are SGHTA and FQGNSA. Trimming cost V 5 bases and J 4 bases; bases outside gene matches: 11. CDR3 length: 17 residues. The CDR3 sequence: CASSIGRQGARGNTIYF. DNA for the CDR3: TGTGCCAGCAGCATAGGGAGACAGGGGGCGAGAGGAAACACCATATATTTT.

This clonotype was recorded many times. The J gene is TRBJ2-1, the V gene TRBV5-1; D is unclear. Trimming removed 4 bases at V and 3 bases at J, with 5 bases between. Germline V CDR1 and CDR2: SGHRS, YFSETQ. The length of the CDR3 is 12 residues. The CDR3 coding sequence is TGCGCCAGCAGCGCCGACTACAATGAGCAGTTCTTC. Translated, it gives CASSADYNEQFF.

This clonotype was picked up many times. The V and J genes are TRBV5-1 and TRBJ2-1; D call uncertain. Looked up from germline, CDR1 is SGHRS and CDR2 is YFSETQ. The CDR3 runs to 12 residues. With 6 bases removed from V and 8 bases from J, the gap between germline ends came to 12 bases. The DNA of the CDR3 is TGCGCCAGCATAGGTAGCAGCGATGAGCAGTTCTTC. As protein: CASIGSSDEQFF.

This clonotype was counted many times. This sequence joins TRBV12-3 or TRBV12-4 and TRBJ2-1, with TRBD2 identical over 12 bases. This CDR3 is built from 19 residues. Losses at the gene ends were 1 base for V and 4 bases for J; bases not matched to a gene: 11. This CDR3 is CASSLGFGLAGKGYNEQFF. For the CDR3, the DNA is TGTGCCAGCAGTTTAGGCTTCGGACTAGCGGGAAAGGGGTACAATGAGCAGTTCTTC.

Ten or more counts support this clonotype. This sequence joins TRBV2 and TRBJ1-5; D is possibly TRBD1 (6 bases). The V gene's germline CDR1 is SNHLY and CDR2 FYNNEI. V lost 1 base and J 5 bases, leaving 9 bases between the germline ends. The CDR3 totals 14 residues. The CDR3 sequence: CASSEVRGDQPQHF. CDR3 DNA sequence: TGTGCCAGCAGTGAAGTCAGGGGCGATCAGCCCCAGCATTTT.

This clonotype was recorded at least ten times. The chain employs TRBV6-6 and TRBJ2-3; TRBD2 is a possible D gene (6 bases). Germline V gives CDR1 MNHNY, CDR2 SVGAGI (reference sequence). Trimming took 10 bases from V and 5 from J, leaving 16 bases between them. The CDR3 consists of 13 residues. The DNA of the CDR3 is TGTGCCACCGACCCGGGAGAAGTAGATACGCAGTATTTT. Protein sequence: CATDPGEVDTQYF.

This clonotype was seen many times. The chain carries TRBV29-1 and TRBJ2-1, with D possibly matching TRBD2 (6 bases). From germline, CDR1 is SQVTM and CDR2 ANQGSEA. The CDR3 spans 16 residues. Deletions cut 7 bases from V and 0 bases from J, with 19 bases between. CDR3: CSARGAATSSYNEQFF. Written as DNA, the CDR3 is TGCAGCGCCAGAGGGGCAGCGACTAGCTCCTACAATGAGCAGTTCTTC.